One T cell receptor (beta chain) is described in this entry. Antigen specificity is unknown. Those with chemo-refractory metastatic non-small-cell lung cancer were treated with focal radiation combined with CTLA-4 blockade using ipilimumab. This specimen comes from a study of radiotherapy plus CTLA-4 blockade in lung cancer. The overall study: The study recorded objective responses in roughly 20% of patients and disease control in 31%.

Study-wide findings and caveats: Response, reportedly, was best predicted by interferon-beta along with early blood T cell clone dynamics. Clones of tumor-derived TCRs expanded in blood after radiotherapy plus ipilimumab.

Using immunoSEQ multiplex PCR, the repertoire was profiled, and TCRdb retains in-frame clones only, with some absent. The table includes 80,000 to 95,000 clones, around 83% detected once. CDR3 size: 15 residues. Germline V CDR1 and CDR2: MDHEN, SYDVKM. J was trimmed by 6 bases and V by 2 bases; bases with no gene match: 8. This clonotype was sampled from a human donor with non-small cell lung cancer who had stable disease on radiotherapy plus ipilimumab. The material was peripheral blood, obtained from a patient treated with radiotherapy plus ipilimumab. This chain uses TRBV28 with TRBJ2-7; 9 bases fit TRBD1. In nucleotides, the CDR3 is TGTGCCAGCAGTTTAGGTGGGACAGGGCGTCGCGAGCAGTACTTC. Its protein is CASSLGGTGRREQYF.